A single sample is the source of the 29 T cell receptor beta chains below, sequenced in a study of human T cells and chemical hapten exposure. TCRdb independently ran MiXCR on the RACE reads; one entry per CDR3 protein. The table includes 280,000 or so distinct CDR3 sequences, approximately 7.5% detected once. Described time point: pre-sensitization, week 0. Described treatment: therapeutic diphenylcyclopropenone sensitization with weekly scalp DPC. The sequencing here drew on whole blood, taken in connection with sensitization to the hapten diphenylcyclopropenone (DPC). These receptors were obtained from a man between 18 and 35 years old with alopecia areata. Some clones in this sample may be carry-over from other donors' samples.

The chain couples TRBV12-5 to TRBJ1-1; the D is unclear. The CDR3 spans 12 residues. V shed 2 bases and J shed 8 bases, with 9 bases lying between them. Looked up from germline, CDR1 is LGHNT and CDR2 is FRNRAP. The CDR3 DNA is TGTGCTAGTGGTTTGCCACAGAGCGAAGCTTTCTTT. It yields the protein CASGLPQSEAFF. Looking up the rest from reference TRBV12-5 and TRBJ1-1 gives the full variable domain: DARVTQTPRHKVTEMGQEVTMRCQPILGHNTVFWYRQTMMQGLELLAYFRNRAPLDDSGMPKDRFSAEMPDATLATLKIQPSEPRDSAVYFCASGLPQSEAFFGQGTRLTVV.

V usage is TRBV7-6 and J usage is TRBJ2-3, with D possibly TRBD1 on 5 matching bases. V was shortened by 5 bases and J by 1 base, with 13 bases between the two germline ends. The CDR3 runs 15 residues. CDR1 SGHVS and CDR2 FNYEAQ come from the germline V gene. CDR3 sequence: CASSLRQTGTDTQYF. CDR3 nucleotide sequence: TGTGCCAGCAGCCTTCGTCAGACAGGCACAGATACGCAGTATTTT.

This clonotype has a handful of counts. The gene calls are TRBV4-3 and TRBJ2-1, with TRBD2 identical over 9 bases. Germline V gives CDR1 LGHNA, CDR2 YSLEER. The CDR3 covers 15 residues. J gave up 8 bases and V 5 bases, and 10 bases lay outside the gene matches. In nucleotides, the CDR3 is TGCGCCAGCAGCTCATCCGGCGGGGGGGCCCATGAGCAGTTCTTC. Encoded protein: CASSSSGGGAHEQFF.

This clonotype has at least ten counts. The chain has TRBV9 and TRBJ2-1; the D gene is possibly TRBD1 (5 bases). This CDR3 has 16 amino acids. Per the germline V gene, CDR1 is SGDLS and CDR2 is YYNGEE. V shed 1 base and J shed 0 bases, with 11 bases lying between them. In DNA form, the CDR3 reads TGTGCCAGCAGCGTAAGGGGCCCTGGCTCCTACAATGAGCAGTTCTTC. Its protein product is CASSVRGPGSYNEQFF.

This sequence joins TRBV5-5 and TRBJ1-1, with TRBD1 matching over 8 bases. Trimming removed 4 bases from V and 1 base from J; junction bases left unmatched: 6. The CDR3 covers 15 residues. Germline V gene lookup returns CDR1 SGHKS and CDR2 YYEKEE (reference sequence). The CDR3 DNA sequence: TGTGCCAGCAGCCCCCAGGGGGCTCGGAACACTGAAGCTTTCTTT. It codes for CASSPQGARNTEAFF.

The chain is built from TRBV7-2 and TRBJ2-5, with 8 positions matching TRBD1. CDR3 length: 15 amino acids. Germline CDR1 is SGHTA and CDR2 is FQGNSA. V lost 5 bases, J lost 2 bases, and 7 bases stayed unmatched. This CDR3 reads CASSPDRAYQETQYF. Here the CDR3 DNA reads TGTGCCAGCAGCCCGGACAGGGCGTATCAAGAGACCCAGTACTTC.

V gene TRBV12-3 or TRBV12-4 combines with J gene TRBJ1-2; possible D gene TRBD1, 6 bases. The CDR3 extends over 13 amino acids. V lost 5 bases and J lost 8, with 15 bases in between. The CDR3, as DNA: TGTGCCAGCAGTCCTCAGACAGGCCGCGGCTACACCTTC. It yields the protein CASSPQTGRGYTF.

This clonotype was observed at least ten times. This chain links TRBV7-9 with TRBJ1-5; D gene unclear. Germline V gene data show CDR1 as SEHNR and CDR2 as FQNEAQ (reference sequence). The CDR3 consists of 12 residues. V was shortened by 1 base and J by 9 bases, with 7 bases between the two germline ends. CDR3: CASSLVPGPQHF. CDR3 DNA: TGTGCCAGCAGCTTAGTTCCAGGGCCCCAGCATTTT.

This clonotype was seen more than once but under ten times. This chain connects TRBV7-9 to TRBJ2-2; D is uncertain. V was shortened by 2 bases and J by 6 bases, with 19 bases between the two germline ends. Per the germline V gene, CDR1 is SEHNR and CDR2 is FQNEAQ (reference sequence). CDR3 length: 17 residues. The CDR3 is CASSLNANPKGSGELFF. The CDR3 nucleotides are TGTGCCAGCAGCTTAAATGCCAACCCTAAGGGATCCGGGGAGCTGTTTTTT.

There are a few counts of this clonotype. V gene TRBV28 combines with J gene TRBJ1-1; D may be TRBD1 (6 bases). This CDR3 is built from 16 residues. Germline CDR1 reads MDHEN; CDR2 reads SYDVKM. The V end was cut by 6 bases, the J end by 3 bases, with 20 bases between. CDR3 loop: CASSPIQGLWDTEAFF. CDR3 sequence (DNA): TGTGCCAGCAGCCCCATACAGGGCTTGTGGGACACTGAAGCTTTCTTT.

The chain recombines TRBV7-2 with TRBJ2-3; 7 bases match TRBD2. The CDR3 runs 15 residues. Germline values: CDR1 SGHTA, CDR2 FQGNSA. The trim removed 3 bases at V and 4 bases at J, leaving 7 bases unmatched. CDR3 nucleotides: TGTGCCAGCAGCTTGTCCGGGAGGAGTTCAGATACGCAGTATTTT. Amino acid sequence: CASSLSGRSSDTQYF. Drawing the rest from reference TRBV7-2 and TRBJ2-3, the complete variable domain is GAGVSQSPSNKVTEKGKDVELRCDPISGHTALYWYRQSLGQGLEFLIYFQGNSAPDKSGLPSDRFSAERTGGSVSTLTIQRTQQEDSAVYLCASSLSGRSSDTQYFGPGTRLTVL.

This clonotype has just a few counts. This chain links TRBV28 with TRBJ1-1, with unresolved D. In germline, CDR1 is MDHEN, CDR2 SYDVKM. The CDR3 runs to 14 residues. Trimming removed 2 bases at V and 2 bases at J, with 9 bases between. The CDR3 protein is CASSLGPDNTEAFF. The CDR3 nucleotides read TGTGCCAGCAGTTTAGGGCCAGATAACACTGAAGCTTTCTTT.

The chain recombines TRBV15 with TRBJ2-1; 7 bases match TRBD2. The CDR3 consists of 16 residues. The trim removed 0 bases at V and 7 bases at J, leaving 9 bases unmatched. CDR1 is LNHNV, CDR2 YYDKDF, per germline (reference sequence). The CDR3 DNA reads TGTGCCACCAGCAGAGAGTTCGGGACTATCAGGAATGAGCAGTTCTTC. Its translation: CATSREFGTIRNEQFF.

The rearrangement links TRBV6-6 to TRBJ2-5; 14 bases match TRBD2. V shed 6 bases, J shed 7 bases, and the junction held 4 bases outside the gene matches. The germline CDR1 and CDR2 sequences are MNHNY and SVGAGI (reference sequence). CDR3 length: 14 residues. This chain's CDR3 is CASSGTSGRGTQYF. CDR3 coding DNA: TGTGCCAGCAGCGGGACTAGCGGGAGAGGGACCCAGTACTTC.

This clonotype was recorded many times. The chain carries TRBV15 and TRBJ1-3; D call uncertain. Germline assignment: CDR1 LNHNV and CDR2 YYDKDF (reference sequence). CDR3 size: 15 residues. With 0 bases removed from V and 0 bases from J, the gap between germline ends came to 6 bases. Here the CDR3 DNA reads TGTGCCACCAGCAGAGATCGACACTCTGGAAACACCATATATTTT. Its translation: CATSRDRHSGNTIYF. The full variable domain, in which reference TRBV15 and TRBJ1-3 provide the parts outside the CDR3, is DAMVIQNPRYQVTQFGKPVTLSCSQTLNHNVMYWYQQKSSQAPKLLFHYYDKDFNNEADTPDNFQSRRPNTSFCFLDIRSPGLGDTAMYLCATSRDRHSGNTIYFGEGSWLTVV.

The chain joins TRBV4-2 to TRBJ2-3, with D perhaps TRBD2 (5 bases). Trimming stripped 3 bases from V and 0 bases from J, with 10 bases between. Germline CDR1 reads LGHNA; CDR2 reads YNFKEQ. CDR3 size: 15 residues. The CDR3 DNA reads as TGTGCCAGCAGCCAGGACTGGCGCAGCACAGATACGCAGTATTTT. Translating it yields CASSQDWRSTDTQYF.

This clonotype appeared many times. The gene calls are TRBV5-5 and TRBJ2-3; D is unclear. CDR1 SGHKS and CDR2 YYEKEE come from the germline V gene (reference sequence). Trimming took 5 bases from V and 4 from J, leaving 5 bases between them. This CDR3 has 11 residues. The CDR3 sequence is CASSPSDTQYF. For the CDR3, the DNA is TGTGCCAGCAGTCCCTCAGATACGCAGTATTTT. The full variable domain, in which reference TRBV5-5 and TRBJ2-3 provide the parts outside the CDR3, is DAGVTQSPTHLIKTRGQQVTLRCSPISGHKSVSWYQQVLGQGPQFIFQYYEKEERGRGNFPDRFSARQFPNYSSELNVNALLLGDSALYLCASSPSDTQYFGPGTRLTVL.

The table lists this clonotype with a count of one. The chain combines TRBV28 with TRBJ2-2; 9 bases line up with TRBD1. CDR1 and CDR2 (germline): MDHEN, SYDVKM. The length of the CDR3 is 16 residues. V shed 6 bases and J 2 bases; nucleotides not matched to a gene: 7. The CDR3 loop is CASSPGTGTNTGELFF. CDR3 DNA: TGTGCCAGCAGCCCCGGGACAGGGACTAACACCGGGGAGCTGTTTTTT.

The chain employs TRBV12-3 or TRBV12-4 and TRBJ1-1; the D gene is possibly TRBD1 (6 bases). The V end was cut by 6 bases, the J end by 9 bases, with 14 bases between. This CDR3 spans 12 amino acids. CDR3 sequence reads: CASRQGVQKAFF. CDR3 DNA sequence: TGTGCCAGCAGACAGGGAGTGCAAAAAGCTTTCTTT.

In this sample, this clonotype turned up a few times. The chain joins TRBV14 to TRBJ1-2; D ambiguous. The CDR3 extends over 16 amino acids. Between the trimmed V and J ends, which lost 0 bases and 4 bases, there was a span of 15 bases. Germline V gene data show CDR1 as SGHDN and CDR2 as FVKESK. As DNA, the CDR3 is TGTGCCAGCAGCCAAGATCCCCGGGGTTGGGGCTATGGCTACACCTTC. It is translated as CASSQDPRGWGYGYTF.

The sample holds many counts of this clonotype. The rearrangement joins TRBV15 to TRBJ1-4; tentative D call: TRBD1 (5 bases). With 0 bases removed from V and 5 bases from J, the gap between germline ends came to 13 bases. This CDR3 region has 16 residues. Germline values: CDR1 LNHNV, CDR2 YYDKDF (reference sequence). CDR3: CATSRDSTGENEKLFF. The CDR3 DNA follows: TGTGCCACCAGCAGAGATTCTACGGGGGAGAATGAAAAACTGTTTTTT.

This clonotype was seen repeatedly, ten times or more. This chain connects TRBV27 to TRBJ1-1, with 7 positions matching TRBD1. The CDR3 length is 16 residues. Germline V gene lookup returns CDR1 MNHEY and CDR2 SMNVEV (reference sequence). J gave up 5 bases and V 5 bases, and 14 bases lay outside the gene matches. Here the CDR3 reads CASSPPGEGRGTEAFF. The CDR3 nucleotides are TGTGCCAGCAGTCCCCCGGGGGAGGGCAGGGGGACTGAAGCTTTCTTT.

The gene calls are TRBV7-9 and TRBJ2-7; D gene unclear. The CDR3 has 13 amino acids. In germline, CDR1 is SEHNR, CDR2 FQNEAQ (reference sequence). Trimming cost V 5 bases and J 3 bases, with 11 bases left between them. The CDR3 nucleotides read TGTGCCAGCAGCCAAGAATGGGACTACGAGCAGTACGTC. It codes for CASSQEWDYEQYV.

In its sample, this clonotype was seen a few times. The J gene is TRBJ2-5, the V gene TRBV2; 8 bases align to TRBD2. CDR1 is SNHLY and CDR2 is FYNNEI in the germline V gene. The trim removed 1 base at V and 3 bases at J, leaving 4 bases unmatched. The CDR3 loop spans 15 amino acids. CDR3 amino acids: CASSEEIAGKETQYF. The DNA for the CDR3 is TGTGCCAGCAGTGAAGAGATAGCGGGGAAAGAGACCCAGTACTTC.

The V gene is TRBV11-2, the J gene TRBJ1-2, with D uncertain. V shed 0 bases and J shed 8 bases, with 16 bases lying between them. Germline V gives CDR1 SGHAT, CDR2 FQNNGV. The CDR3 runs to 15 residues. The CDR3, as DNA: TGTGCCAGCAGCTTAGAGGACGGAAGGTCTCACGGCTACACCTTC. Amino acid sequence: CASSLEDGRSHGYTF.

This clonotype occurred a few times. This chain connects TRBV20-1 to TRBJ1-5; 9 bases map to TRBD1. With V trimmed by 3 bases and J by 7 bases, 10 bases remained unmatched. Germline CDR1 and CDR2: DFQATT and SNEGSKA (reference sequence). There are 15 residues in the CDR3. This CDR3 reads CSASPLGQGGQPQHF. The CDR3 DNA follows: TGCAGTGCTAGCCCCTTGGGACAGGGAGGCCAGCCCCAGCATTTT.

This clonotype has a handful of counts. The rearrangement links TRBV20-1 to TRBJ2-1; D is tentatively TRBD1 or TRBD2 (5 bases each). Germline lookup yields CDR1 DFQATT and CDR2 SNEGSKA (reference sequence). There are 14 residues in the CDR3. V was clipped by 3 bases and J by 0 bases, with 9 bases between them. The CDR3 reads CSASGAFSYNEQFF. The DNA for the CDR3 is TGCAGTGCTAGCGGGGCCTTCTCCTACAATGAGCAGTTCTTC.

This clonotype occurred a few times. V usage is TRBV7-2 and J usage is TRBJ1-1, with 8 bases identical to TRBD1. The germline V gene has CDR1 SGHTA and CDR2 FQGNSA. V gave up 2 bases and J gave up 6 bases; unmatched junction bases: 5. CDR3 size: 14 residues. The CDR3 region has the DNA TGTGCCAGCAGCTTATTCCAGGGGGCCTCTGAAGCTTTCTTT. It specifies CASSLFQGASEAFF.

This clonotype has more than one count but fewer than ten. The genes are TRBV5-1 and TRBJ1-6, with D perhaps TRBD1 (6 bases). The CDR3 has 17 amino acids. The V gene lost 0 bases and the J gene lost 6 bases, with 16 bases spanning the gap. Germline V gene sequence: CDR1 SGHRS, CDR2 YFSETQ. The CDR3 DNA reads TGCGCCAGCAGCTTGGCTAATCCCGGGACAAGTAATTCACCCCTCCACTTT. This translates into CASSLANPGTSNSPLHF.